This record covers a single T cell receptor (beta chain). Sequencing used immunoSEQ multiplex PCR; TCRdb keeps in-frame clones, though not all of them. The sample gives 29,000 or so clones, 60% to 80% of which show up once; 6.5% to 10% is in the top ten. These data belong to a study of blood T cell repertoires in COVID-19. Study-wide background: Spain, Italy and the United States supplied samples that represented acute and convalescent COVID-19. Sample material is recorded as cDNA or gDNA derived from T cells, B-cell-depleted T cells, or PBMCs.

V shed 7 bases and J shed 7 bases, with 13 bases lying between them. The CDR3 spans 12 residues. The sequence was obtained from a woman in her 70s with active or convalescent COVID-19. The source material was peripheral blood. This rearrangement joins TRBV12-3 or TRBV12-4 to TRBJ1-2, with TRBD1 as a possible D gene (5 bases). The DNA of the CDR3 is TGTGCCAGCAAGCAGGGAAGTGGTGGCTACACCTTC. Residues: CASKQGSGGYTF.